The clone carrying this T cell receptor beta chain was seen repeatedly, ten times or more. Its antigen is as yet unknown. Among the patients, none had received any treatment before thyroid surgery. Study processing details: A classifier of distant metastasis in papillary thyroid cancer was built from CDR3 differences (across clinicopathological groups). TCRdb called clones again from the PCR reads with MiXCR. These V and J calls rely on TCRdb rather than the paper's analysis. The sample gives 50,000 or so clones, approximately 17% of which show up once; 2.5% to 3.5% is in the top ten. The sample belongs to a study of metastatic and nonmetastatic thyroid tumors. The wider study: Malignant thyroid and benign thyroid patients provided blood and tumor or nodule tissue whose repertoires were compared. Findings and limits, study-wide: The study reportedly found significantly higher TCR beta diversity in malignant thyroid tumors than benign nodules, in blood and tumor.

The junction had 4 bases not matched to a gene; V was cut back by 3 bases and J by 0 bases. This CDR3 is built from 16 residues. CDR1 is KGHDR and CDR2 is SFDVKD in the germline V gene. This TCR derives from a female donor with papillary thyroid cancer or a benign thyroid nodule (not recorded which). Some clones in this sample may be carry-over from other donors' samples. The chain recombines TRBV24-1 with TRBJ2-1, with TRBD2 matching 7 bases. Sequenced material: blood. This CDR3 is CATSDVRESSYNEQFF. In nucleotides, the CDR3 is TGTGCCACCAGTGATGTGCGGGAGAGCTCCTACAATGAGCAGTTCTTC.